These T cell receptor beta chains were read from a single sample in a study of T cell responses to AZD1222 COVID-19 vaccine. Libraries were prepared by immunoSEQ multiplex PCR; TCRdb keeps only in-frame clonotypes and omits some of them. The sample has some 160,000 clones, 85% to 90% seen once. Sequencing was performed on peripheral blood, taken on day 0 of AZD1222 vaccination. The receptors stem from an adult in good health. The CDR3 runs from the conserved cysteine through the conserved F or W. Each record gives: D gene, J gene, V gene, CDR3 DNA, CDR3 protein. The D gene is left open where the match is weak.

d_gene: NA; j_gene: TRBJ2-1; v_gene: TRBV18; CDR3nt: TGTGCCAGCTCACCTCAAGTAGGAAATGAGCAGTTCTTC; CDR3aa: CASSPQVGNEQFF
d_gene: NA; j_gene: TRBJ2-5; v_gene: TRBV3-1/TRBV3-2; CDR3nt: TGTGCCAGCAGCCAGGAAGGAGTTCAAGAGACCCAGTACTTC; CDR3aa: CASSQEGVQETQYF
d_gene: NA; j_gene: TRBJ1-4; v_gene: TRBV29-1; CDR3nt: TGCAGCGTTGAGAGGGGAGCTGGTGAAAAACTGTTTTTT; CDR3aa: CSVERGAGEKLFF
d_gene: TRBD1; j_gene: TRBJ1-6; v_gene: TRBV2; CDR3nt: TGTGCCAGCAGTACAACAGGGGACTATAATTCACCCCTCCACTTT; CDR3aa: CASSTTGDYNSPLHF
d_gene: NA; j_gene: TRBJ2-7; v_gene: TRBV3-1/TRBV3-2; CDR3nt: TGTGCCAGCAGCCAAGAACTCAGTTCCTACGAGCAGTACTTC; CDR3aa: CASSQELSSYEQYF
d_gene: TRBD1; j_gene: TRBJ2-1; v_gene: TRBV5-1; CDR3nt: TGCGCCAGTCAAGAAATCGGGACAGGGCGTAAAAATGAGCAGTTCTTC; CDR3aa: CASQEIGTGRKNEQFF
d_gene: NA; j_gene: TRBJ2-7; v_gene: TRBV28; CDR3nt: TGTGCCAGCAGAGGATACGGAGAAGGCTTTTACGAGCAGTACTTC; CDR3aa: CASRGYGEGFYEQYF
d_gene: NA; j_gene: TRBJ2-5; v_gene: TRBV5-1; CDR3nt: TGCGCCAGCAGCGAAGGCGTAGTACAGCAAGAGACCCAGTACTTC; CDR3aa: CASSEGVVQQETQYF
d_gene: TRBD1; j_gene: TRBJ1-1; v_gene: TRBV9; CDR3nt: TGTGCCAGCAGCGCCGGACAGGAGAACACTGAAGCTTTCTTT; CDR3aa: CASSAGQENTEAFF
d_gene: NA; j_gene: TRBJ1-2; v_gene: TRBV9; CDR3nt: TGTGCCAGCAGCGTAGGGCCCCAGGGGTTGGGCTATGGCTACACCTTC; CDR3aa: CASSVGPQGLGYGYTF
d_gene: NA; j_gene: TRBJ2-2; v_gene: TRBV14; CDR3nt: TGTGCCAGCAGCCCCCAGAAAGCGGCGGAAAACACCGGGGAGCTGTTTTTT; CDR3aa: CASSPQKAAENTGELFF
d_gene: NA; j_gene: TRBJ1-2; v_gene: TRBV9; CDR3nt: TGTGCCAGCAGCGTAGCGGGGGTCAACGGCTACACCTTC; CDR3aa: CASSVAGVNGYTF
d_gene: NA; j_gene: TRBJ1-3; v_gene: TRBV20-1; CDR3nt: TGCAGTGCTAGGGACCCGGACACCATATATTTT; CDR3aa: CSARDPDTIYF
d_gene: TRBD2; j_gene: TRBJ2-1; v_gene: TRBV7-9; CDR3nt: TGTGCCAGCAGCACGACTAGCGGGAGTGGCCATGAGCAGTTCTTC; CDR3aa: CASSTTSGSGHEQFF
d_gene: NA; j_gene: TRBJ2-1; v_gene: TRBV12-3/TRBV12-4; CDR3nt: TGTGCCAGCAGTTTGTCTCTGTCCAATGAGCAGTTCTTC; CDR3aa: CASSLSLSNEQFF
d_gene: NA; j_gene: TRBJ1-4; v_gene: TRBV28; CDR3nt: TGTGCCAGCAACCTCTCTGGGGGGCTTAATGAAAAACTGTTTTTT; CDR3aa: CASNLSGGLNEKLFF
d_gene: TRBD2; j_gene: TRBJ2-1; v_gene: TRBV27; CDR3nt: TGTGCCAGCAGGACTAGCGGGAGTCTCAATGAGCAGTTCTTC; CDR3aa: CASRTSGSLNEQFF
d_gene: NA; j_gene: TRBJ2-1; v_gene: TRBV7-8; CDR3nt: TGTGCCAGCAGCCGATCTTACCATGAGCAGTTCTTC; CDR3aa: CASSRSYHEQFF